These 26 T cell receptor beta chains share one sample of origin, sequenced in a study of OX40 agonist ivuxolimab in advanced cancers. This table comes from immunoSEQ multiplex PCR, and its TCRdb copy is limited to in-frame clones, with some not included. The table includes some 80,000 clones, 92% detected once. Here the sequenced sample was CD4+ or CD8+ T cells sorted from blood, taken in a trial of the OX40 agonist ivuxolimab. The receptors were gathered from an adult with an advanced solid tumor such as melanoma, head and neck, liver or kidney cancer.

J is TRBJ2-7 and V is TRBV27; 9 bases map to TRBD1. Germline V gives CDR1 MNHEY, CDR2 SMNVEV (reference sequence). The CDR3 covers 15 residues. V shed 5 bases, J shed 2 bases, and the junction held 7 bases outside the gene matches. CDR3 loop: CASSMDRGGTYEQYF. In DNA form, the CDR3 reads TGTGCCAGCAGTATGGACAGGGGTGGGACCTACGAGCAGTACTTC.

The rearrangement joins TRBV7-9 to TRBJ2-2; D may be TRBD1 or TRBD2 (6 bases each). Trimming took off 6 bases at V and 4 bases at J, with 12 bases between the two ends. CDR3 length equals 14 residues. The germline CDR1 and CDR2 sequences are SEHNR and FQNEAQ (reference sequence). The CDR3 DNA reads TGTGCCAGCAGATTCCCGGGGGCCACCGGGGAGCTGTTTTTT. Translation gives CASRFPGATGELFF.

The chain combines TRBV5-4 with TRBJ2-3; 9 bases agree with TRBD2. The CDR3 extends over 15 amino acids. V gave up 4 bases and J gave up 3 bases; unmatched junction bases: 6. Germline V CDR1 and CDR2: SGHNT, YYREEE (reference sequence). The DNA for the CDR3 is TGTGCCAGCAGCCCGGCTAGCGGGGCAACAGATACGCAGTATTTT. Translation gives CASSPASGATDTQYF.

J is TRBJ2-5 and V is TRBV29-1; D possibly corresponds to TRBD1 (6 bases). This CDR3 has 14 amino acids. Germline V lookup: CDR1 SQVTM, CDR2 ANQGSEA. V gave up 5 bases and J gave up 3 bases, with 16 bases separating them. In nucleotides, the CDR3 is TGCAGCGTTTCACCCCGGGACACCGAAGAGACCCAGTACTTC. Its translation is CSVSPRDTEETQYF.

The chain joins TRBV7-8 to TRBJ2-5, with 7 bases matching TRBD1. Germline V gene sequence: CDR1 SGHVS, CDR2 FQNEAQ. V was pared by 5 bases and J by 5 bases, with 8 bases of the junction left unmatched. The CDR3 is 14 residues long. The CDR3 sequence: CASSPSTGLETQYF. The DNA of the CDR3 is TGTGCCAGCAGCCCCTCGACAGGGTTGGAGACCCAGTACTTC.

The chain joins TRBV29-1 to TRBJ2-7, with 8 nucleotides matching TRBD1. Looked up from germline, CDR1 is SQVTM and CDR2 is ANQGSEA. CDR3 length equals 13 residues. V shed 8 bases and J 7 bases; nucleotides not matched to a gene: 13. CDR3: CSIGQGPILEQYF. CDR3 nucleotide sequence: TGCAGCATTGGACAGGGACCCATCTTGGAGCAGTACTTC.

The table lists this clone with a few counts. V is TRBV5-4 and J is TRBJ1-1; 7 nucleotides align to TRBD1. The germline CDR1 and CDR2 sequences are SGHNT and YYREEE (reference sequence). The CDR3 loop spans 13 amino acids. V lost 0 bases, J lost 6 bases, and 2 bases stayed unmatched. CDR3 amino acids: CASSLAGGAEAFF. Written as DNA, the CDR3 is TGTGCCAGCAGCTTGGCAGGGGGAGCTGAAGCTTTCTTT.

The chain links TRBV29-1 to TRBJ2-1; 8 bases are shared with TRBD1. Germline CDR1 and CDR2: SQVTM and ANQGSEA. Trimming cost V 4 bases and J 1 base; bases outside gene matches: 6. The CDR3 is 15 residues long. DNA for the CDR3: TGCAGCGTTGTGGGGACAGGCGGATCCTACAATGAGCAGTTCTTC. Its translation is CSVVGTGGSYNEQFF.

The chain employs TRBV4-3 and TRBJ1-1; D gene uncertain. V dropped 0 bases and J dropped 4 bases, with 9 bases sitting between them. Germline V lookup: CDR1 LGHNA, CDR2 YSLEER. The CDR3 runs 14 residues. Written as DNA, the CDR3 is TGCGCCAGCAGCCAAGATGGGAGTGTCACTGAAGCTTTCTTT. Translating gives CASSQDGSVTEAFF.

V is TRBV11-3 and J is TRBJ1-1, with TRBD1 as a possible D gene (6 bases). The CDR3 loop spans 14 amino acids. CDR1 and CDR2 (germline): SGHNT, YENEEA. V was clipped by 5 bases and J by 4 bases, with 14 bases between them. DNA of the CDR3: TGTGCCAGCAGCCCAGGGGTCGGGGCCACTGAAGCTTTCTTT. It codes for CASSPGVGATEAFF. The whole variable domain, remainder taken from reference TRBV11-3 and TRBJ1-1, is EAGVVQSPRYKIIEKKQPVAFWCNPISGHNTLYWYLQNLGQGPELLIRYENEEAVDDSQLPKDRFSAERLKGVDSTLKIQPAELGDSAVYLCASSPGVGATEAFFGQGTRLTVV.

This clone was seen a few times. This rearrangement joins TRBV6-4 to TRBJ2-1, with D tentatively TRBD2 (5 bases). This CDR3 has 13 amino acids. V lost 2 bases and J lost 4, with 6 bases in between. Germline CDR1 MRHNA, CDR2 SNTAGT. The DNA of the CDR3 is TGTGCCAGCAGTGACAGGGAGTACAATGAGCAGTTCTTC. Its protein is CASSDREYNEQFF.

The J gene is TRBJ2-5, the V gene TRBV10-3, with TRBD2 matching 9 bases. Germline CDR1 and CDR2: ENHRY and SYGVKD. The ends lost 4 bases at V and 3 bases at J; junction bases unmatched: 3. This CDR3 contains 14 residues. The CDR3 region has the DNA TGTGCCATCAGTGCGACTAGCGGAAAAGAGACCCAGTACTTC. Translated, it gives CAISATSGKETQYF.

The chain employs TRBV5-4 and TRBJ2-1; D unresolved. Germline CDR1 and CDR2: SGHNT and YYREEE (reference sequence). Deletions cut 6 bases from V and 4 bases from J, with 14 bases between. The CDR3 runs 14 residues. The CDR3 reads CASNQGGGYNEQFF. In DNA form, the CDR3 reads TGTGCCAGCAACCAAGGTGGTGGTTACAATGAGCAGTTCTTC. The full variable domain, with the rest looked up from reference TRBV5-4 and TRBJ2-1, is ETGVTQSPTHLIKTRGQQVTLRCSSQSGHNTVSWYQQALGQGPQFIFQYYREEENGRGNFPPRFSGLQFPNYSSELNVNALELDDSALYLCASNQGGGYNEQFFGPGTRLTVL.

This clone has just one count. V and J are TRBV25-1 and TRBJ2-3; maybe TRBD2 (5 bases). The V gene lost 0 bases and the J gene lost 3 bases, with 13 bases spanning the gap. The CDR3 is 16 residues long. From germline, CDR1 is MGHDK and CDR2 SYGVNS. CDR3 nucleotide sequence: TGTGCCAGCAGTGAATATGTTAGCGTTCAAACAGATACGCAGTATTTT. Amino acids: CASSEYVSVQTDTQYF.

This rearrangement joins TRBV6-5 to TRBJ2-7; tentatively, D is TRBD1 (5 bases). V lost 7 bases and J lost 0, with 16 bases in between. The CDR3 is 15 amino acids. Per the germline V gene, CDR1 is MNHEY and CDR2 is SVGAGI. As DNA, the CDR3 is TGTGCCAGCACTCAAGGGGTATTTACCTCCTACGAGCAGTACTTC. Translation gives CASTQGVFTSYEQYF.

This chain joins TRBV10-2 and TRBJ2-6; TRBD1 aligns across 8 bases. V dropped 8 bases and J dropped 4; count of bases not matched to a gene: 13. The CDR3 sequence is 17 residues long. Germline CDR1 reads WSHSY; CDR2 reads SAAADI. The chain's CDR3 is CASLGQVPQAGANVLTF. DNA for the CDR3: TGCGCCAGCCTGGGACAGGTCCCTCAGGCCGGGGCCAACGTCCTGACTTTC.

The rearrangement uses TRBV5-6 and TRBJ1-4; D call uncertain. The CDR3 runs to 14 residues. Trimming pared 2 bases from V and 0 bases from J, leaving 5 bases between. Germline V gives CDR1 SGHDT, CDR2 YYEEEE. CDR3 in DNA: TGTGCCAGCAGCTTCGGCGCAACTAATGAAAAACTGTTTTTT. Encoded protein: CASSFGATNEKLFF.

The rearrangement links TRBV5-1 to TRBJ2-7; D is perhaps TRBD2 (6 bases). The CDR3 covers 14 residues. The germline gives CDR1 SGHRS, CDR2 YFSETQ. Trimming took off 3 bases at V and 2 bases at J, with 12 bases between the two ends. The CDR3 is CASSYRREAYEQYF. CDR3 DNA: TGCGCCAGCAGCTATCGCAGGGAGGCCTACGAGCAGTACTTC.

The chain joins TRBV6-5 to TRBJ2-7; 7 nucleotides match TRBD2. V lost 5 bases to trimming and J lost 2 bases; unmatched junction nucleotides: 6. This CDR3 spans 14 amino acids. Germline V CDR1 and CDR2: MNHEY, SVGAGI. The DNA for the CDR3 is TGTGCCAGCAGTCCTGGGAGGGAAACCTACGAGCAGTACTTC. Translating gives CASSPGRETYEQYF.

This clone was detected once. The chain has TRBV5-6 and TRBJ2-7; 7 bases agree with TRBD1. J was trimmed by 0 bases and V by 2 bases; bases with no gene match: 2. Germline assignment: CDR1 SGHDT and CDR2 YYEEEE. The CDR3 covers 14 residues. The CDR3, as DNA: TGTGCCAGCAGCTTCGGGGACAGCTCCTACGAGCAGTACTTC. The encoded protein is CASSFGDSSYEQYF.

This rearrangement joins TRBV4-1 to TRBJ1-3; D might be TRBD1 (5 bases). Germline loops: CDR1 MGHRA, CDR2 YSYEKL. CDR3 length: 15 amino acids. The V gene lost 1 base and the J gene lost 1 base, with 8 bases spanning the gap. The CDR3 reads CASSQGHRSGNTIYF. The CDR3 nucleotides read TGCGCCAGCAGCCAAGGCCACAGGTCTGGAAACACCATATATTTT.

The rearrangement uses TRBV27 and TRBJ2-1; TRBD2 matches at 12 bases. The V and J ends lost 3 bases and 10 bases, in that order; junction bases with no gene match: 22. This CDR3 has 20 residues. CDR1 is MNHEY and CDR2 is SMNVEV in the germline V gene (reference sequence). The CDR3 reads CASSFLTSGGLGAPGGEQFF. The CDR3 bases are TGTGCCAGCAGTTTCCTGACTAGCGGGGGTTTGGGAGCCCCTGGGGGCGAGCAGTTCTTC.

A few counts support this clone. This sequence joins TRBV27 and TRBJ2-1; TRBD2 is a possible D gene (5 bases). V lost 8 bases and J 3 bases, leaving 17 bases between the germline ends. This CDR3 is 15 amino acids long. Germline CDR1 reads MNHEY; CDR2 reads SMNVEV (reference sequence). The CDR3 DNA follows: TGTGCCAGCTGTAGCCGGGAAGTGAGCTACAATGAGCAGTTCTTC. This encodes CASCSREVSYNEQFF.

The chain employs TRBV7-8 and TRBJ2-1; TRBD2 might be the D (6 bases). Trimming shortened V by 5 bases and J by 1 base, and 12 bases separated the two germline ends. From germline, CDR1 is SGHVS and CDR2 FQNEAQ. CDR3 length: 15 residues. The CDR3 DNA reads TGTGCCAGCAGCCTAGGAGGGAAGTCCTACAATGAGCAGTTCTTC. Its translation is CASSLGGKSYNEQFF.

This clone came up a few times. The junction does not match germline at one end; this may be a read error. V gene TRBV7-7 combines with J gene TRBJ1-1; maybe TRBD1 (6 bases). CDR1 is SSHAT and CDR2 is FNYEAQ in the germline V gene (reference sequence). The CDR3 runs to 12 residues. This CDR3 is CASSLPGAVAFF. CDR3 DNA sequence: TGTGCTAGCAGCTTACCGGGGGCCGTCGCTTTCTTT.

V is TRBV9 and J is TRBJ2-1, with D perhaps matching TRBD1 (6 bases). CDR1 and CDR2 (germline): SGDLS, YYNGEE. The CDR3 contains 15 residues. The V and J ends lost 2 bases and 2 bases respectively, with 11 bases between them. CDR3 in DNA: TGTGCCAGCAGCGTCGACAGGAGCCCCTACAATGAGCAGTTCTTC. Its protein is CASSVDRSPYNEQFF.